The rows below give T cell receptor beta chains drawn from one sample of a study of T cell responses to AZD1222 COVID-19 vaccine. Data came from immunoSEQ multiplex PCR; TCRdb stores just in-frame clones and leaves some out. Here the sample spans more than 110,000 clones, just over 85% being singletons. The starting material was peripheral blood, obtained on day 0 of AZD1222 vaccination. All receptors come from an adult in good health. Both conserved end residues are part of each CDR3. The D gene is left open where the match is weak. Size is stated for part of the rows, as once, few or many counts, or as a class when the clone is expanded.

D gene	clone size	V gene	J gene	CDR3 protein	CDR3 DNA
-	-	TRBV25-1	TRBJ1-3	CASSRHSSGNTIYF	TGTGCCAGCAGCCGACATTCCTCTGGAAACACCATATATTTT
TRBD1	-	TRBV10-2	TRBJ1-2	CASSEWGQTLYTF	TGCGCCAGCAGTGAGTGGGGACAGACACTCTACACCTTC
-	few	TRBV6-5	TRBJ2-2	CASSLRGGELFF	TGTGCCAGCAGTTTACGGGGCGGGGAGCTGTTTTTT
-	once	TRBV28	TRBJ1-3	CASRPEGNGNTIYF	TGTGCCAGCAGGCCCGAGGGAAATGGAAACACCATATATTTT
TRBD1	few	TRBV3-1/TRBV3-2	TRBJ2-5	CASSQSGGPETQYF	TGTGCCAGCAGCCAATCAGGGGGCCCAGAGACCCAGTACTTC
-	-	TRBV3-1/TRBV3-2	TRBJ2-5	CASSQGGETQYF	TGTGCCAGCAGCCAAGGGGGAGAGACCCAGTACTTC
-	-	TRBV21-1	TRBJ1-5	CASSKGQGGAHQPQHF	TGTGCCAGCAGCAAAGGGCAAGGCGGGGCTCATCAGCCCCAGCATTTT
-	-	TRBV6-5	TRBJ1-5	CASRDNSNQPQHF	TGTGCCAGCAGGGACAATAGCAATCAGCCCCAGCATTTT
-	-	TRBV29-1	TRBJ2-1	CSVSRTTVYNEQFF	TGCAGCGTTTCTAGGACAACAGTCTACAATGAGCAGTTCTTC
TRBD1	once	TRBV6-4	TRBJ1-6	CASRRDSSPNSPLHF	TGTGCCAGCAGAAGGGACAGTTCGCCTAATTCACCCCTCCACTTT
-	-	TRBV28	TRBJ1-2	CASSSPPPTGNYGYTF	TGTGCCAGCAGTTCCCCTCCTCCCACGGGTAACTATGGCTACACCTTC
TRBD1	-	TRBV5-1	TRBJ1-1	CASSSMDRGNTEAFF	TGCGCCAGCAGCTCGATGGACAGGGGAAACACTGAAGCTTTCTTT
-	-	TRBV10-3	TRBJ1-5	CAISESAGVEPQHF	TGTGCCATCAGTGAGTCGGCAGGGGTTGAGCCCCAGCATTTT
-	few	TRBV27	TRBJ1-2	CASSLVQGSYGYTF	TGTGCCAGCAGTTTAGTTCAGGGCAGCTATGGCTACACCTTC
-	-	TRBV12-5	TRBJ2-3	CASGFSQTDTQYF	TGTGCTAGTGGTTTCTCCCAGACAGATACGCAGTATTTT
-	-	TRBV4-1	TRBJ1-3	CASSQEGAAPNTIYF	TGCGCCAGCAGCCAAGAGGGGGCAGCCCCAAACACCATATATTTT
-	-	TRBV7-2	TRBJ1-6	CASSLPGRGRDSPLHF	TGTGCCAGCAGCTTACCCGGACGGGGGAGAGATTCACCCCTCCACTTT
TRBD2	-	TRBV2	TRBJ2-1	CASKREESYNEQFF	TGTGCCAGCAAGCGGGAGGAATCCTACAATGAGCAGTTCTTC
-	-	TRBV4-2	TRBJ2-1	CASSQEGDWPNEQFF	TGTGCCAGCAGCCAAGAGGGGGACTGGCCCAATGAGCAGTTCTTC
TRBD1	-	TRBV28	TRBJ1-5	CASSFLGTGGSYGNQPQHF	TGTGCCAGCAGTTTCCTTGGGACAGGGGGATCATATGGCAATCAGCCCCAGCATTTT
-	-	TRBV12-3/TRBV12-4	TRBJ1-1	CASSRWGEGAFF	TGTGCCAGCAGCCGCTGGGGGGAAGGAGCTTTCTTT
-	few	TRBV3-1/TRBV3-2	TRBJ1-5	CASSQDGGENQPQHF	TGTGCCAGCAGCCAAGATGGGGGGGAAAATCAGCCCCAGCATTTT
TRBD2	-	TRBV3-1/TRBV3-2	TRBJ2-7	CASSLGTNNYEQYF	TGTGCCAGCAGCCTCGGGACTAACAACTACGAGCAGTACTTC
-	-	TRBV5-1	TRBJ1-2	CASSFDSGTSQGYTF	TGCGCCAGCAGTTTCGATTCCGGGACAAGTCAGGGCTACACCTTC
-	few	TRBV6-2/TRBV6-3	TRBJ2-3	CASSYSTAPSTDTQYF	TGTGCCAGCAGTTACTCGACGGCTCCTAGCACAGATACGCAGTATTTT
-	-	TRBV20-1	TRBJ1-1	CSGKQVTEAFF	TGCAGCGGGAAACAGGTTACTGAAGCTTTCTTT
TRBD2	-	TRBV4-3	TRBJ2-3	CASSQDAGGGADTQYF	TGCGCCAGCAGCCAAGATGCGGGAGGTGGGGCAGATACGCAGTATTTT
-	once	TRBV7-9	TRBJ1-1	CASSLSGDTEAFF	TGTGCCAGCAGCTTGTCAGGGGACACTGAAGCTTTCTTT
-	once	TRBV21-1	TRBJ2-2	CASSTTSGRADRNGELFF	TGTGCCAGCAGTACGACTAGCGGGAGGGCCGATAGGAACGGGGAGCTGTTTTTT
-	-	TRBV7-2	TRBJ2-7	CASSPREGRRYEQYF	TGTGCCAGCAGCCCCCGCGAAGGGCGACGGTACGAGCAGTACTTC
TRBD1	-	TRBV6-5	TRBJ2-1	CASSSGGNEQFF	TGTGCCAGCAGTTCAGGGGGCAATGAGCAGTTCTTC
TRBD2	-	TRBV4-2	TRBJ2-2	CASSQAEAGGPGELFF	TGTGCCAGCAGCCAAGCGGAGGCGGGAGGGCCCGGGGAGCTGTTTTTT
-	-	TRBV27	TRBJ2-7	CASSLRSSGSYEQYF	TGTGCCAGCAGTTTAAGGAGTAGCGGATCCTACGAGCAGTACTTC
-	-	TRBV6-6	TRBJ2-3	CASSYGGASTDTQYF	TGTGCCAGCAGTTACGGGGGGGCTTCCACAGATACGCAGTATTTT
TRBD2	-	TRBV9	TRBJ2-3	CASSPSSGRAVPDTQYF	TGTGCCAGCAGCCCCAGCAGCGGGAGGGCCGTCCCAGATACGCAGTATTTT
TRBD2	-	TRBV4-3	TRBJ2-3	CASSHHSLAATDTQYF	TGCGCCAGCAGCCACCACTCACTAGCGGCCACAGATACGCAGTATTTT
TRBD1	-	TRBV23-1	TRBJ1-2	CASRRIRLRDRGQRSYGYTF	TGCGCCAGCAGGCGGATACGCCTAAGGGACAGGGGACAACGGAGCTATGGCTACACCTTC
TRBD2	-	TRBV11-2	TRBJ2-2	CASSGRLAGANTGELFF	TGTGCCAGCAGCGGCAGACTAGCGGGGGCGAACACCGGGGAGCTGTTTTTT
TRBD1	-	TRBV28	TRBJ1-5	CASRGGQGNQPQHF	TGTGCCAGCAGGGGAGGACAGGGCAATCAGCCCCAGCATTTT
-	-	TRBV4-1	TRBJ1-1	CASSQVPGFAEAFF	TGCGCCAGCAGCCAAGTACCGGGGTTCGCTGAAGCTTTCTTT
TRBD2	-	TRBV27	TRBJ2-7	CASSLRLAHEQYF	TGTGCCAGCAGTTTAAGACTAGCGCACGAGCAGTACTTC
-	once	TRBV10-2	TRBJ2-2	CASKAGDTGELFF	TGCGCCAGCAAGGCGGGTGACACCGGGGAGCTGTTTTTT
-	once	TRBV6-5	TRBJ1-5	CASSYSQEGNQPQHF	TGTGCCAGCAGTTACTCACAGGAGGGCAATCAGCCCCAGCATTTT
-	-	TRBV7-2	TRBJ2-5	CASSFPDRETQYF	TGTGCCAGCAGCTTTCCCGACAGGGAGACCCAGTACTTC
-	-	TRBV15	TRBJ1-2	CATSSGGSYGYTF	TGTGCCACCAGCTCCGGGGGATCCTATGGCTACACCTTC
-	few	TRBV27	TRBJ2-7	CASSPRPYYEQYF	TGTGCCAGCAGTCCCCGGCCCTACTACGAGCAGTACTTC
TRBD2	-	TRBV5-1	TRBJ2-2	CASSSRSGGANTGELFF	TGCGCCAGCAGCTCCCGTAGCGGGGGGGCGAACACCGGGGAGCTGTTTTTT
-	-	TRBV5-3	TRBJ1-6	CARRQSPPGQENSPLHF	TGTGCCAGAAGACAGTCACCCCCCGGGCAGGAGAATTCACCCCTCCACTTT
-	-	TRBV9	TRBJ2-1	CASSVGGGGTIGSASYNEQFF	TGTGCCAGCAGCGTAGGAGGTGGCGGGACGATAGGTTCGGCTTCCTACAATGAGCAGTTCTTC
-	-	TRBV30	TRBJ1-1	CAWKFSQESAEAFF	TGTGCCTGGAAATTTTCACAGGAGAGTGCTGAAGCTTTCTTT
-	-	TRBV7-8	TRBJ1-4	CASSLEGAGNEKLFF	TGTGCCAGCAGCTTAGAGGGAGCTGGTAATGAAAAACTGTTTTTT
-	-	TRBV15	TRBJ2-7	CATSREATTGWDEQYF	TGTGCCACCAGCAGAGAGGCTACCACCGGGTGGGACGAGCAGTACTTC
TRBD1	-	TRBV18	TRBJ1-1	CASSPGTGGHTEAFF	TGTGCCAGCTCACCAGGGACAGGGGGGCACACTGAAGCTTTCTTT
-	-	TRBV5-1	TRBJ2-2	CASRQEAQDTGELFF	TGCGCCAGCAGGCAGGAGGCCCAGGACACCGGGGAGCTGTTTTTT
-	-	TRBV4-2	TRBJ1-1	CASSQTGTPEAFF	TGTGCCAGCAGCCAAACCGGGACCCCTGAAGCTTTCTTT
-	-	TRBV18	TRBJ1-2	CASSPSGASTGADYGYTF	TGTGCCAGCTCACCATCGGGGGCCTCAACGGGGGCGGACTATGGCTACACCTTC
TRBD2	-	TRBV7-6	TRBJ2-2	CASSLGAGAGTGELFF	TGTGCCAGCAGCTTAGGAGCGGGAGCCGGGACCGGGGAGCTGTTTTTT
-	-	TRBV30	TRBJ1-2	CAWVQGIWGYTF	TGTGCCTGGGTTCAGGGTATTTGGGGCTACACCTTC
-	-	TRBV28	TRBJ2-6	CASTGGAPLSGANVLTF	TGTGCCAGCACCGGTGGGGCCCCTCTCTCTGGGGCCAACGTCCTGACTTTC